This T cell receptor (beta chain) is from a study of shared clonotypes between healthy human individuals. On the study more broadly: Samples came from a couple of female and three male donors aged 18 to 49. Overall study results and limits: Deeper or shallower sequencing was expected to change how clonotypes are shared among donors.

The donor cohort consisted entirely of Caucasian adults residing in Nashville, Tennessee. Deep was the level used in running the assay. Clones were sequenced by immunoSEQ multiplex PCR, and TCRdb holds only the in-frame ones, with some missing. The table records some 1,400,000 clones, approximately 97% of them present only once. With regard to this clone: Its specificity is unknown.

Trimming removed 7 bases at V and 3 bases at J, with 20 bases between. Germline-derived CDR1 and CDR2 are SNHLY and FYNNEI. This CDR3 contains 16 residues. The chain links TRBV2 to TRBJ2-3, with D perhaps matching TRBD1 (7 bases). The receptor was derived from a man aged 25-45 years in good health. Material for sequencing was naive CD4+ T cells sorted from blood. Sample subset: CD45RA+ positively selected. The CDR3 bases are TGTGCCAGCAAGAAGGAGGGACAGCTTAGTACAGATACGCAGTATTTT. It specifies CASKKEGQLSTDTQYF.